This T cell receptor beta chain emerged from a study of OX40 agonist ivuxolimab in advanced cancers. Study information: A mean age of about 59 years, range about 20 to 90, was recorded, and roughly 83% were male. Findings and limits, study-wide: The CD4+ and CD8+ T cells in the blood had expanded clonally by week 6 at 0.1 to 3.0 mg/kg. CD4+ T cells averaged fewer expanded clones than CD8+ T cells.

As for this clone: The antigen remains undetermined.

Measured with immunoSEQ multiplex PCR; TCRdb has only the in-frame clones, and not every one. This repertoire shows 60,000 to 75,000 clones, 70% to 90% found once; its top ten account for about 1.3%. Samples were taken at baseline and on day 1 of cycles 4 and 7. The CDR3 has 14 amino acids. V lost 1 base to trimming and J lost 2 bases, with 9 bases between them. Germline assignment: CDR1 SGHTA and CDR2 FQGTGA. The genes are TRBV7-3 and TRBJ2-7; unclear D gene. This receptor was taken from an adult with an advanced solid tumor such as melanoma, head and neck, liver or kidney cancer. The sample consisted of CD4+ or CD8+ T cells sorted from blood, taken in a trial of the OX40 agonist ivuxolimab. Here the CDR3 DNA reads TGTGCCAGCAGCTTAAATGCAGGAGCCTACGAGCAGTACTTC. Translation gives CASSLNAGAYEQYF.